These 3 T cell receptor beta chains were all obtained from the same sample, sequenced in a study of vaccination and CD4 T cells after COVID-19. For these receptors, no antigen is known. With the Oncomine TCR Beta short-read assay, DNA from cultured CD4+ T cells was sequenced. One entry per CDR3 protein results from TCRdb running MiXCR on the PCR reads. The table records some 8,800 distinct CDR3 sequences, under 80% of them present only once. Treatment meaning: roughly 10-day PBMC culture with coronavirus spike peptide pools or control peptides (ViraFEST assay). Sequenced: CD4+ T cells from blood, cultured in vitro. All receptors derive from a human donor who had recovered from COVID-19.

In its sample, this clonotype was seen once. The chain recombines TRBV6-2 or TRBV6-3 with TRBJ1-5; D is perhaps TRBD1 (5 bases). CDR3 length: 16 amino acids. V was trimmed by 0 bases and J by 9 bases, leaving 18 bases between them. Per germline, CDR1 MNHEY and CDR2 SVGEGT. CDR3 nucleotides: TGTGCCAGCAGTTACTCGATGAGGGACCCTTTGGGGCCCCAGCATTTT. Amino acids: CASSYSMRDPLGPQHF.

The rearrangement uses TRBV10-1 and TRBJ2-5; 8 bases match TRBD2. Unmatched junction bases numbered 4, after V lost 0 bases and J lost 1 base. This CDR3 region has 16 residues. The V gene's germline CDR1 is WNHNN and CDR2 SYGVQD (reference sequence). Here the CDR3 DNA reads TGCGCCAGCAGTGAGTCGAGTAGCGGGACCCAAGAGACCCAGTACTTC. It specifies CASSESSSGTQETQYF.

The rearrangement joins TRBV20-1 to TRBJ2-1; the D gene is possibly TRBD2 (5 bases). The CDR3 loop spans 15 amino acids. V was pared by 2 bases and J by 9 bases, with 20 bases between. Germline CDR1 is DFQATT and CDR2 is SNEGSKA (reference sequence). CDR3 sequence (DNA): TGCAGTGCTAGACCCACTGGAGCGGATAGACGTGAGCAGTTCTTC. Encoded protein: CSARPTGADRREQFF.